The rows below give T cell receptor beta chains drawn from one sample of a study of regulatory T cells in long-lasting Graves disease. TCRdb analysed the multiplex PCR reads with MiXCR anew, one entry per CDR3 protein. The sample has some 400,000 distinct CDR3 sequences; 14% to 15% are singletons. These data were also filed under a second study, of T cells in Graves' hyperthyroidism and ophthalmopathy.

Sequenced material: peripheral blood mononuclear cells (PBMCs), taken at new diagnosis, from a patient treated with antithyroid drugs. The receptor source for this set is a woman aged 25-40 years with Graves disease. The CDR3 runs from the conserved cysteine through the conserved F or W. The D gene is left open where the match is weak. Rows may omit the clone size; those that give it use once, few, many or a size class.

-,-,TRBV4-3,TRBJ1-6,CASSQGSSSPLHF,TGCGCCAGCAGCCAAGGGAGCAGTTCACCCCTCCACTTT
TRBD2,many,TRBV20-1,TRBJ2-1,CSAGLAGPKDEQFF,TGCAGTGCTGGACTAGCGGGACCGAAGGATGAGCAGTTCTTC
-,many,TRBV11-2,TRBJ1-2,CASSLERAGYTF,TGTGCCAGCAGCTTAGAAAGGGCTGGCTACACCTTC
TRBD2,many,TRBV11-3,TRBJ2-1,CASSYETSGMDEQFF,TGTGCCAGCAGCTATGAGACTAGCGGGATGGATGAGCAGTTCTTC
-,many,TRBV27,TRBJ2-3,CASSLALNTDTQYF,TGTGCCAGCAGTTTAGCGCTAAACACAGATACGCAGTATTTT
TRBD2,-,TRBV24-1,TRBJ2-1,CATSDLPSGRAKDEQFF,TGTGCCACCAGTGATTTGCCTAGCGGGAGGGCGAAGGATGAGCAGTTCTTC
-,few,TRBV20-1,TRBJ2-2,CSAPWGLNTGELFF,TGCAGTGCCCCTTGGGGGCTAAACACCGGGGAGCTGTTTTTT
TRBD1,few,TRBV27,TRBJ1-2,CASSRTGRANYGYTF,TGTGCCAGCAGCAGGACAGGGCGAGCTAACTATGGCTACACCTTC
-,-,TRBV27,TRBJ2-7,CASSFRGKGYEQYF,TGTGCCAGCAGTTTTCGTGGGAAAGGCTACGAGCAGTACTTC
TRBD2,many,TRBV20-1,TRBJ2-5,CSAAQSTSGITWGETQYF,TGCAGTGCAGCTCAGTCTACTAGCGGGATTACATGGGGGGAGACCCAGTACTTC
TRBD2,many,TRBV6-8,TRBJ2-7,CASKGRTSCYEQYF,TGTGCCAGCAAGGGACGGACTAGCTGCTACGAGCAGTACTTC
-,many,TRBV6-1,TRBJ1-1,CASTQRGLLGTEAFF,TGTGCCAGCACTCAGAGGGGGTTGCTGGGCACTGAAGCTTTCTTT
-,many,TRBV7-3,TRBJ1-5,CASSLRVQGIDQPQHF,TGTGCCAGCAGCTTAAGAGTGCAGGGGATCGATCAGCCCCAGCATTTT
TRBD2,-,TRBV7-8,TRBJ2-5,CASSLGRLAGGGETQYF,TGTGCCAGCAGCTTAGGTAGACTAGCGGGAGGTGGAGAGACCCAGTACTTC
-,-,TRBV9,TRBJ1-5,CASSKSRKRRSSNQPQHF,TGTGCCAGCAGCAAATCTCGAAAGAGGAGGTCGAGCAATCAGCCCCAGCATTTT
-,-,TRBV7-9,TRBJ1-4,CASTPGRIGKLFF,TGTGCCAGCACTCCGGGGAGGATTGGAAAACTGTTTTTT
-,few,TRBV20-1,TRBJ2-3,CSAGRELGTDTQYF,TGCAGTGCTGGTCGGGAGTTAGGCACAGATACGCAGTATTTT
TRBD2,many,TRBV30,TRBJ2-7,CAWRQTSGYYEQYF,TGTGCCTGGAGACAGACTAGCGGCTACTACGAGCAGTACTTC
-,-,TRBV20-1,TRBJ2-7,CSAPGPLYEQYF,TGCAGTGCTCCGGGACCACTCTACGAGCAGTACTTC
-,few,TRBV7-9,TRBJ2-5,CASSSVARLQETQYF,TGTGCCAGCAGCTCCGTTGCGCGGCTACAAGAGACCCAGTACTTC
TRBD1,-,TRBV5-6,TRBJ1-1,CASSLGPGQGRHTEAFF,TGTGCCAGCAGCTTGGGACCGGGACAGGGGCGTCACACTGAAGCTTTCTTT
-,many,TRBV5-1,TRBJ1-1,CASSLSGVGSTNTEAFF,TGCGCCAGCAGCTTGAGTGGAGTGGGGAGTACGAACACTGAAGCTTTCTTT
TRBD2,-,TRBV5-6,TRBJ2-7,CASSLDRGLADYEQYF,TGTGCCAGCAGCTTGGATCGGGGACTAGCGGACTACGAGCAGTACTTC
-,many,TRBV18,TRBJ2-3,CASSPGGNTQYF,TGTGCCAGCTCACCAGGAGGAAATACGCAGTATTTT
TRBD1,many,TRBV11-2,TRBJ1-3,CASSPSPIGQGPRNTIYF,TGTGCCAGCAGCCCCTCCCCGATCGGACAGGGTCCCCGGAACACCATATATTTT